In this sample, the clone carrying this TCR beta chain turned up many times. These data are taken from a study of CD8+CD57+ T cells in acquired aplastic anemia. All sequencing subjects had displayed CD8+CD57+ cell expansion on flow cytometry. CDR1 is DFQATT and CDR2 is SNEGSKA in the germline V gene (reference sequence). Trimming cost V 0 bases and J 5 bases, with 14 bases left between them. This CDR3 spans 15 amino acids. CDR3 and TCR beta VDJ profiling relied on genomic DNA as the template. Each CDR3 protein is one row after TCRdb ran MiXCR on the reads. The sample contains about 160,000 distinct CDR3 sequences, roughly two thirds of which appear only once.

The sequence came from a human donor with aplastic anemia. The material sequenced was sorted CD4+, CD8+, or CD8+CD57+ T cells (not recorded which) from PBMCs. V gene TRBV20-1 combines with J gene TRBJ2-1, with a possible D match to TRBD2 (6 bases). The CDR3 protein is CSARDLRDSHNEQFF. The CDR3 nucleotides read TGCAGTGCTAGAGATCTCCGGGACTCTCACAATGAGCAGTTCTTC.